One sample yielded the 21 T cell receptor beta chains listed below, sequenced in a study of T cells after yellow fever vaccination. Each CDR3 protein is one row after TCRdb ran MiXCR on the 5' RACE reads. The sample consists of 310,000 or so distinct CDR3 sequences, roughly 3.5% of them appearing once. This specimen consisted of PBMCs, obtained on the day of the yellow fever booster vaccination. Receptors were obtained from a man between 18 and 29 years old who received the YFV17D yellow fever vaccine.

V is TRBV6-5 and J is TRBJ1-4; D is uncertain. The CDR3 covers 15 residues. Between the trimmed V and J ends, which lost 6 bases and 3 bases, there was a span of 14 bases. Germline assignment: CDR1 MNHEY and CDR2 SVGAGI. This CDR3 is CASSPKRAANEKLFF. The CDR3 bases are TGTGCCAGCAGCCCAAAGCGGGCTGCTAATGAAAAACTGTTTTTT.

This clonotype has ten or more counts. In nucleotides, the CDR3 is TGTGCCAGCAGCTTTGCCCAGGGGCAAGAGACCCAGTACTTC. It codes for CASSFAQGQETQYF. V gene TRBV7-6 combines with J gene TRBJ2-5, with D perhaps TRBD1 (6 bases). With 3 bases removed from V and 2 bases from J, the gap between germline ends came to 10 bases. CDR1 and CDR2 (germline): SGHVS, FNYEAQ. CDR3 length: 14 amino acids.

This clonotype was detected a few times. The chain joins TRBV6-5 to TRBJ1-1; D is possibly TRBD1 (5 bases). Trimming left V 7 bases short and J 1 base short, with 19 bases between. CDR1 and CDR2 (germline): MNHEY, SVGAGI. The CDR3 contains 16 residues. The CDR3 DNA reads TGTGCCAGCACTCGGGGCAGGAACCCCCCGAACACTGAAGCTTTCTTT. As protein: CASTRGRNPPNTEAFF.

The rearrangement uses TRBV30 and TRBJ1-2; D is unresolved. Germline-derived CDR1 and CDR2 are GTSNPN and SVGIG (reference sequence). Trimming shortened V by 0 bases and J by 4 bases, and 12 bases separated the two germline ends. This CDR3 is built from 14 residues. CDR3 nucleotide sequence: TGTGCCTGGAGTGTACCCGGAGCTGGCTATGGCTACACCTTC. Amino acids: CAWSVPGAGYGYTF.

The chain employs TRBV4-3 and TRBJ1-1; D not resolved. V shed 0 bases and J shed 2 bases, with 7 bases lying between them. The germline gives CDR1 LGHNA, CDR2 YSLEER. This CDR3 has 14 residues. CDR3 sequence: CASSQESFNTEAFF. The CDR3 region has the DNA TGCGCCAGCAGCCAAGAGTCCTTCAACACTGAAGCTTTCTTT.

This clonotype was seen many times. This rearrangement joins TRBV7-9 to TRBJ2-2, with D tentatively TRBD2 (6 bases). The length of the CDR3 is 15 residues. Trimming shortened V by 5 bases and J by 5 bases, and 15 bases separated the two germline ends. In germline, CDR1 is SEHNR, CDR2 FQNEAQ (reference sequence). CDR3 residues: CASSATGTPTGELFF. CDR3 nucleotide sequence: TGTGCCAGCAGCGCGACCGGGACTCCAACCGGGGAGCTGTTTTTT.

Only a few counts were recorded for this clonotype. The chain links TRBV27 to TRBJ2-1, with D possibly TRBD1 on 5 matching bases. Trimming removed 4 bases from V and 5 bases from J, with 6 bases in between. CDR1 and CDR2 (germline): MNHEY, SMNVEV (reference sequence). This CDR3 spans 12 amino acids. The CDR3 reads CASSSTDNEQFF. The CDR3, as DNA: TGTGCCAGCAGTTCGACAGACAATGAGCAGTTCTTC.

This clonotype was observed many times. V is TRBV7-2 and J is TRBJ2-3; no definite D call. Germline CDR1 is SGHTA and CDR2 is FQGNSA. This CDR3 is 13 amino acids long. V dropped 2 bases and J dropped 4 bases, with 7 bases sitting between them. Here the CDR3 reads CASSLFGADTQYF. CDR3 bases: TGTGCCAGCAGCTTATTTGGGGCAGATACGCAGTATTTT.

The gene calls are TRBV4-3 and TRBJ2-1, with 14 bases aligning to TRBD2. Germline CDR1 and CDR2: LGHNA and YSLEER. Losses at the gene ends were 0 bases for V and 9 bases for J; bases not matched to a gene: 16. This CDR3 has 20 residues. Here the CDR3 reads CASSQEGLFRTSGGFSEQFF. The CDR3 bases are TGCGCCAGCAGCCAAGAGGGGCTATTTCGGACTAGCGGGGGGTTTAGTGAGCAGTTCTTC.

CDR3 sequence: CASSRGDPGTDTQYF. The CDR3 DNA follows: TGTGCCAGCAGCCGCGGAGATCCAGGCACAGATACGCAGTATTTT. The chain employs TRBV5-5 and TRBJ2-3; no clear D. Germline V gene sequence: CDR1 SGHKS, CDR2 YYEKEE (reference sequence). The CDR3 sequence is 15 residues long. The V end was cut by 4 bases, the J end by 1 base, with 13 bases between.

This clonotype has a count of ten or more. This sequence joins TRBV18 and TRBJ1-2; no clear D. Germline loops: CDR1 KGHSH, CDR2 LQKENI. The CDR3 has 15 residues. V lost 2 bases, J lost 4 bases, and 14 bases lay in between. For the CDR3, the DNA is TGTGCCAGCTCACCAGCTTTGGGGTTCCTCTATGGCTACACCTTC. Its translation is CASSPALGFLYGYTF.

This clonotype was seen ten or more times. The rearrangement links TRBV7-2 to TRBJ2-7; 9 nucleotides match TRBD2. This CDR3 region has 15 residues. The germline gives CDR1 SGHTA, CDR2 FQGNSA. J was trimmed by 3 bases and V by 1 base; bases with no gene match: 4. The CDR3 bases are TGTGCCAGCAGCTTAGACAGCGGGGGGAACTACGAGCAGTACTTC. Its translation: CASSLDSGGNYEQYF.

This clonotype was seen ten or more times. The chain has TRBV29-1 and TRBJ1-2, with D unclear. Germline V gene sequence: CDR1 SQVTM, CDR2 ANQGSEA. Trimming stripped 3 bases from V and 9 bases from J, with 8 bases between. CDR3 length: 10 residues. The CDR3: CSVDLNSYTF. Written as DNA, the CDR3 is TGCAGCGTTGACCTCAACAGCTACACCTTC.

V gene TRBV5-1 combines with J gene TRBJ2-7; unclear D gene. This CDR3 spans 17 amino acids. Germline-derived CDR1 and CDR2 are SGHRS and YFSETQ. V was shortened by 2 bases and J by 0 bases, with 18 bases between the two germline ends. CDR3 nucleotide sequence: TGCGCCAGCAGCTTCTCTTCCGGCTTTCAGAGCTCCTACGAGCAGTACTTC. Its protein product is CASSFSSGFQSSYEQYF.

Many counts were recorded for this clonotype. One end of the junction fails to match germline, which may point to a read error. The chain has TRBV7-9 and TRBJ1-1, with a tentative D call TRBD1 (6 bases). CDR3 size: 14 residues. The germline V gene has CDR1 SEHNR and CDR2 FQNEAQ (reference sequence). The CDR3 region is CASRLGGANTEAFF. For the CDR3, the DNA is TGTGCCAGCAGGTTAGGGGGGGCTAACACTGAAGCTTTCTTT.

This chain connects TRBV19 to TRBJ1-4; unclear D gene. The CDR3 is 16 residues long. Per the germline V gene, CDR1 is LNHDA and CDR2 is SQIVND (reference sequence). Trimming shortened V by 6 bases and J by 0 bases, and 14 bases separated the two germline ends. The CDR3 loop reads CASSLEGVATNEKLFF. CDR3 DNA: TGTGCCAGTAGCCTGGAGGGTGTCGCAACTAATGAAAAACTGTTTTTT.

This clonotype was detected ten times or more. The gene calls are TRBV4-2 and TRBJ2-1; D is ambiguous. V lost 1 base and J 5 bases, leaving 12 bases between the germline ends. The CDR3 length is 15 residues. Germline CDR1 LGHNA, CDR2 YNFKEQ. DNA of the CDR3: TGTGCCAGCAGCCAAGGCAGTACACCGAACAATGAGCAGTTCTTC. Translating gives CASSQGSTPNNEQFF.

This clonotype has ten or more counts. The chain carries TRBV12-3 or TRBV12-4 and TRBJ1-2, with D hard to call. The ends were cut back, 6 bases at V and 8 bases at J, with 16 bases in the middle. This CDR3 is 13 amino acids long. The CDR3 DNA is TGTGCCAGCAGATCATCGACCTATCAGGGCTACACCTTC. This codes for CASRSSTYQGYTF.

This clonotype showed up just a few times. V is TRBV12-3 or TRBV12-4 and J is TRBJ1-1; D possibly corresponds to TRBD1 (6 bases). This CDR3 spans 13 amino acids. V was pared by 1 base and J by 10 bases, with 13 bases between. CDR3 bases: TGTGCCAGCAGTTTAGGACAGGCACGGTTAGCTTTCTTT. As protein: CASSLGQARLAFF.

This clonotype showed up just once. The chain links TRBV20-1 to TRBJ1-5; 7 bases match TRBD1. In germline, CDR1 is DFQATT, CDR2 SNEGSKA (reference sequence). The junction had 12 bases not matched to a gene; V was cut back by 5 bases and J by 5 bases. CDR3 length: 15 amino acids. CDR3 region: CSAWDSGFSYQPQHF. CDR3 coding DNA: TGCAGTGCTTGGGACAGCGGCTTCTCATATCAGCCCCAGCATTTT.

The table lists this clonotype with a few counts. The chain has TRBV20-1 and TRBJ2-1, with D hard to call. This CDR3 is built from 14 residues. The germline V gene encodes CDR1 DFQATT and CDR2 SNEGSKA (reference sequence). Trimming took off 3 bases at V and 0 bases at J, with 9 bases between the two ends. CDR3 amino acids: CSASLVSSYNEQFF. For the CDR3, the DNA is TGCAGTGCTAGCCTGGTTAGCTCCTACAATGAGCAGTTCTTC.